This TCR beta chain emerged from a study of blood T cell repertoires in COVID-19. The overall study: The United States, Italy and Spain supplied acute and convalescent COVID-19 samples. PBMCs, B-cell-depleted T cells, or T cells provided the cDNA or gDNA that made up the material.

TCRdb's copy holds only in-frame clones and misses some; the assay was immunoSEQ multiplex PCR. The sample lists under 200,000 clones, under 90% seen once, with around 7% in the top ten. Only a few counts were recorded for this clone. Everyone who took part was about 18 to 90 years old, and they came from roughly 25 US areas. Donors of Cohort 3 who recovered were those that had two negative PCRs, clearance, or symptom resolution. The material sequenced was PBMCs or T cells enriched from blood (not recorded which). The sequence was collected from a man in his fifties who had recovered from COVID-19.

CDR3 nucleotide sequence: TGTGCCAGCAGCTCTACCCGGACAGGGCAGGGCTATGGCTACACCTTC. It translates to CASSSTRTGQGYGYTF. This chain joins TRBV7-8 and TRBJ1-2; TRBD1 matches at 8 bases. V shed 4 bases and J 4 bases; nucleotides not matched to a gene: 11. There are 16 residues in the CDR3. The germline V gene encodes CDR1 SGHVS and CDR2 FQNEAQ.